This T cell receptor beta chain was captured by sequencing in a study of sequential checkpoint blockade in melanoma. Study background: Arm A got nivolumab then ipilimumab; arm B the reverse, 1:1.

Regarding treatment: randomized to nivolumab then ipilimumab (arm A) or the reverse (arm B). DNA-damaging chemotherapy had not been given to any patient beforehand. PBMC sorting kept live CD3+CD8+ cells without CD19 or CD56. Profiled with immunoSEQ multiplex PCR; TCRdb holds only in-frame clones, not every one. Here the sample spans tens of thousands of clones, nearly 90% being singletons. There are 15 residues in the CDR3. V was pared by 2 bases and J by 0 bases, with 8 bases between. Germline loops: CDR1 SGHTA, CDR2 FQGNSA. The clonotype was recovered from a human donor with melanoma. The specimen comprised CD8+ T cells sorted from blood (inferred from file names), sampled from a patient given nivolumab and ipilimumab in sequence. V and J are TRBV7-2 and TRBJ1-3; no firm D call. CDR3 DNA sequence: TGTGCCAGCAGCTTAAGAGGGAACTCTGGAAACACCATATATTTT. This sequence encodes CASSLRGNSGNTIYF.